What follows describes a single TCR beta chain. The data were obtained in a study of sequential checkpoint blockade in melanoma. Turning to the study itself: After nivolumab or ipilimumab alone, twenty-two patients had week-13 rebiopsies.

Specified treatment: randomized to nivolumab then ipilimumab (arm A) or the reverse (arm B). Patients had received no earlier DNA-damaging chemotherapy. Trimming took 4 bases from V and 7 from J, leaving 17 bases between them. Germline V CDR1 and CDR2: SGHRS, YFSETQ. The CDR3 has 15 amino acids. Clones were sequenced by immunoSEQ multiplex PCR, and TCRdb holds only the in-frame ones, with some missing. The data hold approximately 10,000 clones, with 25% to 30% observed a single time. The sequences come from tumor tissue (inferred from file names), collected from a patient given nivolumab and ipilimumab in sequence. The chain recombines TRBV5-1 with TRBJ2-2; possibly TRBD1 for D (6 bases). The source is a human donor with melanoma. Here the CDR3 reads CASSVQGEVIGELFF. The DNA of the CDR3 is TGCGCCAGCAGCGTACAGGGTGAGGTCATCGGGGAGCTGTTTTTT.